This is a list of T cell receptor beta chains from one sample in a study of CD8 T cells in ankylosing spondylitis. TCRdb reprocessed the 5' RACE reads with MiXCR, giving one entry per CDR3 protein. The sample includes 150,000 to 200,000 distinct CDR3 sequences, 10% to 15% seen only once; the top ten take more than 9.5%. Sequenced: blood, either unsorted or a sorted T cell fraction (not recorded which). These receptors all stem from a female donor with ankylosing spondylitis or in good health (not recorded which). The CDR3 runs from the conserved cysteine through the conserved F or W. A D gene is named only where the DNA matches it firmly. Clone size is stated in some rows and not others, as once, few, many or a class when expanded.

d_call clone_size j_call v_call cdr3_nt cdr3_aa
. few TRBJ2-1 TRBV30 TGTGCCTGGAGTGTAGGTGGCATTGGTGAGCAGTTCTTC CAWSVGGIGEQFF
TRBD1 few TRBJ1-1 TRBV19 TGTGCCAGTAGTATTGGGACAGTTATGAACACTGAAGCTTTCTTT CASSIGTVMNTEAFF
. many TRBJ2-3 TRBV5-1 TGCGCCAGCAGCCCGGACTACAGCACAGATACGCAGTATTTT CASSPDYSTDTQYF
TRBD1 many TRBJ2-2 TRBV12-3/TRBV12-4 TGTGCCAGCAGAGGCACCGGGACAGTTCCCGGGGAGCTGTTTTTT CASRGTGTVPGELFF
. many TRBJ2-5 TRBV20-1 TGCAGTGCTAGTCCTAGGGGTGGAGAGACCCAGTACTTC CSASPRGGETQYF
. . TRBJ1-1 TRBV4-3 TGCGCCAGCAGCCAGAGGGCGGGGGGGAACACTGAAGCTTTCTTT CASSQRAGGNTEAFF
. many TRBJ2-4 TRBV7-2 TGTGCCAGCAGCTCCCCGACGACGGTAGCCAAAAACATTCAGTACTTC CASSSPTTVAKNIQYF
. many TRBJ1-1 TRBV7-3 TGTGCCAGCAGCGTAACAGGTTCGGTGAACACTGAAGCTTTCTTT CASSVTGSVNTEAFF
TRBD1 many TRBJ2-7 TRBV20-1 TGCAGTGCTGGACAGGGAAGTTTTCGAATCGAGCAGTACTTC CSAGQGSFRIEQYF
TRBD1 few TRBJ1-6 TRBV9 TGTGCCAGCGCCGACGGACAGGGGGATAATTCACCCCTCCACTTT CASADGQGDNSPLHF
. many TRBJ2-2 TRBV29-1 TGCAGCGTTGTGGTTGGGGTAGGGGAGCTGTTTTTT CSVVVGVGELFF
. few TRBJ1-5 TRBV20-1 TGCAGTGCTAGAGACAGGGTGGGGGGTTGGCCCCAGCATTTT CSARDRVGGWPQHF
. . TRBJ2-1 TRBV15 TGTGCCACCAGCGGACGACCTAACAATGAGCAGTTCTTC CATSGRPNNEQFF
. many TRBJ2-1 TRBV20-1 TGCAGTGCTAGAGAAAGATACTCCTACAATGAGCAGTTCTTC CSARERYSYNEQFF
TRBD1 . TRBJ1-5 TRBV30 TGTGCCTGGAGCAACAGGGGGTTTGATCGTAGCAATCAGCCCCAGCATTTT CAWSNRGFDRSNQPQHF
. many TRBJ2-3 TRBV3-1 TGTGCCAGCAGCCGGGGCGGAAGCACAGATACGCAGTATTTT CASSRGGSTDTQYF
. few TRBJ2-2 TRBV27 TGTGCCAGCAATCGAGAAGGGCCGAACACCGGGGAGCTGTTTTTT CASNREGPNTGELFF
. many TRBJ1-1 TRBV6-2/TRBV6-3 TGTGCCAGCAGTTCGACGAATTTCATAGCTGAAGCTTTCTTT CASSSTNFIAEAFF
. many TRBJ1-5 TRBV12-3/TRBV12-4 TGTGCCAGCAGCCGCTGGGATAGCAATCAGCCCCAGCATTTT CASSRWDSNQPQHF
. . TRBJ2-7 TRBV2 TGTGCCAGCAGTTCCATCTCTACGGGCGGTGGCAGGGCCTACGAGCAGTACTTC CASSSISTGGGRAYEQYF
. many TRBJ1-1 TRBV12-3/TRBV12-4 TGTGCCAGCAGTTTGACGTGGAAGAACACTGAAGCTTTCTTT CASSLTWKNTEAFF
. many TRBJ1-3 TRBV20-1 TGCAGTGCCCTTCAAGACTCTGGAAACACCATATATTTT CSALQDSGNTIYF
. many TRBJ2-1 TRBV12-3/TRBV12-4 TGTGCCAGCAGTCCAACTAGCAGACGTGTACGCTCCTACAATGAGCAGTTCTTC CASSPTSRRVRSYNEQFF
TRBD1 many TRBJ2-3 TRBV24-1 TGTGCCACCAGTGACCGGGACAGGGGTACAGATACGCAGTATTTT CATSDRDRGTDTQYF
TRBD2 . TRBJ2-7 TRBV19 TGTGCCAGTACCCAAACCGGGACTAGCTACGAGCAGTACTTC CASTQTGTSYEQYF
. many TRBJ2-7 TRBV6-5 TGTGCCAGCAGTTCCTTACCCAACATGGACGAGCAGTACTTC CASSSLPNMDEQYF
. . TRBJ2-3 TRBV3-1 TGTGCCCGCAGCCAAGACGAGGCGGAGGGTCCGCAGTATTTT CARSQDEAEGPQYF
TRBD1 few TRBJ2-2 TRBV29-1 TGCAGCGTTGGGCGGGGACAGGGGGTCGGGGAGCTGTTTTTT CSVGRGQGVGELFF
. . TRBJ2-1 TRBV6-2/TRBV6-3 TGTGCCAGCAGTTACTCTTCACGGGACAAAGCTTACAATGAGCAGTTCTTC CASSYSSRDKAYNEQFF
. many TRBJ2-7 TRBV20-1 TGCAGTGCGAGCCGACAGGACCCAAGGTACGAGCAGTACTTC CSASRQDPRYEQYF
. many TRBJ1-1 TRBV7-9 TGTGCCAGCAGCAAGGAAGAAGGAACTGAAGCTTTCTTT CASSKEEGTEAFF
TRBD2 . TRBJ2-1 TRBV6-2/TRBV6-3 TGTGCCACCCAGCGGGAGGGCCTCCCTGAGCAGTTCTTC CATQREGLPEQFF
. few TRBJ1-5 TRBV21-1 TGTGCCAGCAGCACCTCAAGGAAGCCCCAGCATTTT CASSTSRKPQHF
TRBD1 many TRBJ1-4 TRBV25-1 TGTGCCAGCAGTGGTCAGACAGGGACTAATGAAAAACTGTTTTTT CASSGQTGTNEKLFF
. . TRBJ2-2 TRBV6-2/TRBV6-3 TGTGCCAGCAGTTGGAGACAGCGAGGGGAGCTGTTTTTT CASSWRQRGELFF
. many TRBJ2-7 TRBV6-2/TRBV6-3 TGTGCCAGCAGTTCAGCCAGGGTAGGCTACGAGCAGTACTTC CASSSARVGYEQYF
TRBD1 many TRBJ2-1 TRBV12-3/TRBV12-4 TGTGCCAGCAGTTTAGGAGACAGGGAGAGCAATGAGCAGTTCTTC CASSLGDRESNEQFF
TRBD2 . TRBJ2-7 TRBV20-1 TGCAGTGCTAGTGTCAGCGGGAGAGGCACCTACGAGCAGTACTTC CSASVSGRGTYEQYF
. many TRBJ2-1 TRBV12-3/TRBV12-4 TGTGCCAGCAGTTTAGCGGGAGCGGACGAGCAGTTCTTC CASSLAGADEQFF
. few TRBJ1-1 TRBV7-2 TGTGCCAGCAGCTTAGGGCCAGAGAACACTGAAGCTTTCTTT CASSLGPENTEAFF
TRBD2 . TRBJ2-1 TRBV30 TGTGCCTGGAGCGGGACTAGCGGGAACAATGAGCAGTTCTTC CAWSGTSGNNEQFF
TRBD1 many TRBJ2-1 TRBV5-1 TGCGCCAGCAGCTTGGAGCCAGGACAGGGGATTGAGCAGTTCTTC CASSLEPGQGIEQFF
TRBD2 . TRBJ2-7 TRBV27 TGTGCCAGCAGTTCCCCCCAGCGGGAGGGCCGGGACGAGCAGTACTTC CASSSPQREGRDEQYF
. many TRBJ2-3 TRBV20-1 TGCAGTGCTTTTAGACAGGACACAGATACGCAGTATTTT CSAFRQDTDTQYF
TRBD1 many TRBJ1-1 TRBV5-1 TGCGCCAGCAGCTACAGGGGGTACACTGAAGCTTTCTTT CASSYRGYTEAFF
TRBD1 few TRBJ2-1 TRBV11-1 TGTGCCAGCAGACCGATCGACAGGGGGGAAGGGTTCTTC CASRPIDRGEGFF
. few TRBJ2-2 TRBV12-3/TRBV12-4 TGTGCCAGCAGCAGGGTGGCCGGCGCGAACACCGGGGAGCTGTTTTTT CASSRVAGANTGELFF
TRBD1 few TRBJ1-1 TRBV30 TGTGCCTGGACCGCTATCGGACAGGGAAACACTGAAGCTTTCTTT CAWTAIGQGNTEAFF